These 10 T cell receptor beta chains were sequenced from one sample in a study of siplizumab effects on memory and regulatory T cells. TCRdb keeps only in-frame clones here, not all; method: immunoSEQ multiplex PCR. The sample contains 90,000 to 110,000 clones, about 93% of which appear only once. What was sequenced was CD4+ T cells sorted from blood. The receptors shown here come from a human donor in good health.

This rearrangement joins TRBV30 to TRBJ1-2; TRBD1 might be the D (5 bases). Between the trimmed V and J ends, which lost 5 bases and 4 bases, there was a span of 8 bases. CDR1 is GTSNPN and CDR2 is SVGIG in the germline V gene (reference sequence). The CDR3 is made up of 11 amino acids. The DNA for the CDR3 is TGTGCCTGGCAGGGAGGCTATGGCTACACCTTC. This encodes CAWQGGYGYTF.

The chain carries TRBV4-1 and TRBJ2-3, with 8 bases matching TRBD2. This CDR3 comprises 16 residues. Germline V gene sequence: CDR1 MGHRA, CDR2 YSYEKL. Trimming at V came to 1 base and at J to 1 base, leaving 4 bases not matched to a gene. In nucleotides, the CDR3 is TGCGCCAGCAGCCAAGGGCGGGGGGTTGGCACAGATACGCAGTATTTT. This gives the protein CASSQGRGVGTDTQYF.

V usage is TRBV11-3 and J usage is TRBJ2-7; tentative D call: TRBD1 (5 bases). V dropped 7 bases and J dropped 2 bases, with 9 bases sitting between them. Per germline, CDR1 SGHNT and CDR2 YENEEA. The CDR3 runs 12 residues. CDR3 sequence reads: CASTQGAYEQYF. In DNA, the CDR3 is TGTGCCAGCACGCAGGGTGCCTACGAGCAGTACTTC.

The chain recombines TRBV6-5 with TRBJ1-1, with unresolved D. The CDR3 runs to 14 residues. Germline lookup yields CDR1 MNHEY and CDR2 SVGAGI. V lost 7 bases and J 2 bases, leaving 14 bases between the germline ends. The CDR3 sequence: CASTRGVTNTEAFF. The CDR3 DNA follows: TGTGCCAGCACCAGAGGAGTTACCAACACTGAAGCTTTCTTT.

The V gene is TRBV5-4, the J gene TRBJ1-2; TRBD1 matches 8 bases. V gave up 4 bases and J gave up 3 bases; unmatched junction bases: 5. Germline V CDR1 and CDR2: SGHNT, YYREEE (reference sequence). CDR3 length: 14 residues. The CDR3 nucleotides read TGTGCCAGCAGCAGGGACAGGCGCGACTATGGCTACACCTTC. It yields the protein CASSRDRRDYGYTF.

The chain has TRBV5-1 and TRBJ2-5, with 10 bases that match TRBD2. CDR1 and CDR2 (germline): SGHRS, YFSETQ. The CDR3 loop spans 16 amino acids. The V segment lost 5 bases and the J segment 0 bases; nucleotides outside the gene matches: 7. CDR3 sequence: CASSPSGGSYQETQYF. CDR3 bases: TGCGCCAGCAGTCCTAGCGGGGGATCTTACCAAGAGACCCAGTACTTC.

The chain combines TRBV5-4 with TRBJ1-1; D call uncertain. V was trimmed by 0 bases and J by 1 base, leaving 13 bases between them. The germline V gene has CDR1 SGHNT and CDR2 YYREEE (reference sequence). The CDR3 contains 16 residues. DNA for the CDR3: TGTGCCAGCAGCTTGGAGGCCCAATGGAGGAACACTGAAGCTTTCTTT. Its protein is CASSLEAQWRNTEAFF.

V is TRBV18 and J is TRBJ1-2, with unresolved D. V was pared by 2 bases and J by 5 bases, with 21 bases between. CDR1 is KGHSH and CDR2 is LQKENI in the germline V gene. The length of the CDR3 is 17 residues. The CDR3 DNA is TGTGCCAGCTCACCAGACCAGACACCCACAATTGGGTATGGCTACACCTTC. Its translation is CASSPDQTPTIGYGYTF.

This chain links TRBV9 with TRBJ2-5; no firm D call. V was clipped by 0 bases and J by 6 bases, with 18 bases between them. The germline CDR1 and CDR2 sequences are SGDLS and YYNGEE. This CDR3 is built from 16 residues. The CDR3, as DNA: TGTGCCAGCAGCGTAGAGGCTGAGGTAAAAGGGAAGACCCAGTACTTC. The encoded protein is CASSVEAEVKGKTQYF.

This sequence joins TRBV5-1 and TRBJ2-1, with 10 bases matching TRBD2. Germline CDR1 reads SGHRS; CDR2 reads YFSETQ. This CDR3 contains 19 residues. The ends lost 6 bases at V and 3 bases at J; junction bases unmatched: 18. This CDR3 reads CASIKHPSGSSQGYNEQFF. The CDR3 DNA is TGCGCCAGCATCAAACACCCTAGCGGGAGCTCTCAAGGCTACAATGAGCAGTTCTTC.